Below, one T cell receptor beta chain is given with its context. What it recognizes is unknown. This sample is drawn from a study of T cells expressing NK-cell markers. Study-level background: Seven of the eight sequenced donors were HCMV-seropositive; one was seronegative. Study outcomes and limitations: Six of the donors carried dominant NKG2C+ clonotypes that took up roughly 1.0-8% of their CD8+ T cells.

Per the germline V gene, CDR1 is SNHLY and CDR2 is FYNNEI. This CDR3 region has 12 residues. 5'RACE template switching with UMIs produced the TCR beta cDNA. From the 5' RACE reads, TCRdb lists one entry per CDR3 protein and no DNA. The data show a few hundred thousand distinct CDR3 sequences, and the top ten clones hold roughly 5.2%. The sequence derives from a man between 18 and 69 years old in good health. The gene calls are TRBV2 and TRBJ2-4. Sequencing used blood T cells: a sorted CD56 or NKG2C T cell subset, CD4+ or CD8+ T cells, or bulk PBMC T cells (not recorded which). The CDR3 is CASSEAWELQYF.